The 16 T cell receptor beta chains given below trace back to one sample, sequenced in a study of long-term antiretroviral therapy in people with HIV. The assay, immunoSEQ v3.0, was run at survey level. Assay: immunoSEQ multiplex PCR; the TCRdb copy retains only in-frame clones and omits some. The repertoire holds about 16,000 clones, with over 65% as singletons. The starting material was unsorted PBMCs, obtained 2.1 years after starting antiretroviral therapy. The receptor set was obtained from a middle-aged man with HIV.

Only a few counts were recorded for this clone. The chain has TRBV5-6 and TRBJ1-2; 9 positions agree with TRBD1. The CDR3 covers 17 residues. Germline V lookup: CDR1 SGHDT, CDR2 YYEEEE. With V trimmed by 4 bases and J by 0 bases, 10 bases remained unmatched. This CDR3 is CASSLRTGDYANYGYTF. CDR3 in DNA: TGTGCCAGCAGCCTTCGGACAGGGGACTACGCTAACTATGGCTACACCTTC.

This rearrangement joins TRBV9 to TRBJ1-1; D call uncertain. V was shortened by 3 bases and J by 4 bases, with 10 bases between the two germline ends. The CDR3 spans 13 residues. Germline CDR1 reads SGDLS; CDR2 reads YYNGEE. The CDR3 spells CASSGELFTEAFF. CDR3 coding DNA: TGTGCCAGCAGCGGGGAGCTCTTCACTGAAGCTTTCTTT.

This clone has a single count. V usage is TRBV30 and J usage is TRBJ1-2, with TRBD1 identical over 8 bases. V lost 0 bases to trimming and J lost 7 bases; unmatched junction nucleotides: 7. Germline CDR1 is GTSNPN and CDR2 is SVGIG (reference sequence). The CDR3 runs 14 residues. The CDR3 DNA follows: TGTGCCTGGAGTGTAGGGGCGGGACAGGCTGGCTACACCTTC. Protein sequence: CAWSVGAGQAGYTF.

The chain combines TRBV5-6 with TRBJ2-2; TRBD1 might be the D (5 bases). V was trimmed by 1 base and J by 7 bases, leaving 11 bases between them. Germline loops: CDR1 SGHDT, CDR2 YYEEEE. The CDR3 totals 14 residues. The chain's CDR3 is CASSLRQMGGELFF. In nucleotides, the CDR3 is TGTGCCAGCAGCTTGAGACAGATGGGCGGGGAGCTGTTTTTT. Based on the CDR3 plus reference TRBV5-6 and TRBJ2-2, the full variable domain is DAGVTQSPTHLIKTRGQQVTLRCSPKSGHDTVSWYQQALGQGPQFIFQYYEEEERQRGNFPDRFSGHQFPNYSSELNVNALLLGDSALYLCASSLRQMGGELFFGEGSRLTVL.

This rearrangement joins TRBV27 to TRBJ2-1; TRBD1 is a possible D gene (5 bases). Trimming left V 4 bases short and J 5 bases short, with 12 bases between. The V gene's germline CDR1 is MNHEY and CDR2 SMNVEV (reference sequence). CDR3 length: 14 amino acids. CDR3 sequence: CASSYSGYNNEQFF. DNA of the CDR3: TGTGCCAGCAGTTATTCAGGGTATAACAATGAGCAGTTCTTC.

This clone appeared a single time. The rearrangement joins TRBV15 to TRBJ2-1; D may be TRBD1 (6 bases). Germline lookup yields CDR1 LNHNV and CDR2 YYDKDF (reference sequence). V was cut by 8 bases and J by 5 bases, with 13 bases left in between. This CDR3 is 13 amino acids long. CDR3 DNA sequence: TGTGCCACCGCCGGACAGAGAAACAATGAGCAGTTCTTC. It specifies CATAGQRNNEQFF.

The CDR3 coding sequence is TGTGCCAGCAGCTTAAAGGCGGAACCCTACAATGAGCAGTTCTTC. This encodes CASSLKAEPYNEQFF. The chain couples TRBV7-8 to TRBJ2-1; no reliable D call. Germline V gene sequence: CDR1 SGHVS, CDR2 FQNEAQ. The CDR3 is 15 residues long. V was trimmed by 2 bases and J by 2 bases, leaving 10 bases between them.

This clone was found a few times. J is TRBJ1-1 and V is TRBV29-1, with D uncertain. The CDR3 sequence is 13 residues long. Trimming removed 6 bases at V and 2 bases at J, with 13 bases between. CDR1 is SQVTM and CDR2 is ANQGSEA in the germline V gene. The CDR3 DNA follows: TGCAGCGTGCGGGCCCCTGGAAACACTGAAGCTTTCTTT. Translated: CSVRAPGNTEAFF.

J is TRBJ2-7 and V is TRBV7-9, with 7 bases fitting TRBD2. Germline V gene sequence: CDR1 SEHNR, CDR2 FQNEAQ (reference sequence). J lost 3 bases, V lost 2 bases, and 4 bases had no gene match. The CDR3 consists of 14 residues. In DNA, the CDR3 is TGTGCCAGCAGCTTACCAGGGAGGGGCTACGAGCAGTACTTC. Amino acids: CASSLPGRGYEQYF.

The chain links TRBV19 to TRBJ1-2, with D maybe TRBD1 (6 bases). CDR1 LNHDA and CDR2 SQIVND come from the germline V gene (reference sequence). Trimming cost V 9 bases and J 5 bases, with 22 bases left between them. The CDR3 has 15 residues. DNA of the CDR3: TGTGCCAGCTCGATATGGGGGGCTACAGGGTATGGCTACACCTTC. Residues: CASSIWGATGYGYTF.

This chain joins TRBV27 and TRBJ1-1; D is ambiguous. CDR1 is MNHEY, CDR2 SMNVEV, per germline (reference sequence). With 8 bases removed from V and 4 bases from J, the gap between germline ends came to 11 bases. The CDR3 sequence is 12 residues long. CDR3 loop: CASGRGGTEAFF. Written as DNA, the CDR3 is TGTGCCAGCGGACGAGGTGGCACTGAAGCTTTCTTT.

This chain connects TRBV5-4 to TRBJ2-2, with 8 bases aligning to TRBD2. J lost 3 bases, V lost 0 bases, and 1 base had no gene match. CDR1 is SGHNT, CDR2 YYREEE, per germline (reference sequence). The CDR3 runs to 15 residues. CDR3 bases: TGTGCCAGCAGCTTGGAGACTAGCGACACCGGGGAGCTGTTTTTT. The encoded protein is CASSLETSDTGELFF.

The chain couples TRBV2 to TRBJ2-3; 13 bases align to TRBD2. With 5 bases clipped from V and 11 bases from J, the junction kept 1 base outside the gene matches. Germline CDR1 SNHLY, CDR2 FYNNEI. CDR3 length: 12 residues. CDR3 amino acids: CASSRTSGGQYF. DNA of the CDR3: TGTGCCAGCAGTCGGACTAGCGGGGGGCAGTATTTT.

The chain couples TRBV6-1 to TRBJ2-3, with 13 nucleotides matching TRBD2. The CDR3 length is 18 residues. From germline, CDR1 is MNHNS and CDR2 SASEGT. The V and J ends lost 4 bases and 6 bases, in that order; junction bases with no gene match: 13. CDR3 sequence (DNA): TGTGCCAGCAGTGGGAGGACTAGCGGGGGCCACCGGGGGGATACGCAGTATTTT. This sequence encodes CASSGRTSGGHRGDTQYF.

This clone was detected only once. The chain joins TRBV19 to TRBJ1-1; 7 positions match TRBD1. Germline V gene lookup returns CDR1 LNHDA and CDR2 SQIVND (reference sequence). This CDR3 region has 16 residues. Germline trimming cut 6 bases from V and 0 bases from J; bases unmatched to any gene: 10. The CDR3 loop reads CASSAGDSFLNTEAFF. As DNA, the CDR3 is TGTGCCAGTAGCGCGGGGGACAGCTTTTTGAACACTGAAGCTTTCTTT.

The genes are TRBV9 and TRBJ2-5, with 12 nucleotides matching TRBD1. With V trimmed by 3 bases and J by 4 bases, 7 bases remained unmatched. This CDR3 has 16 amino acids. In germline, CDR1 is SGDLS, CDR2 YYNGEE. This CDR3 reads CASSASGTGGGETQYF. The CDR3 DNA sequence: TGTGCCAGCAGCGCTTCCGGGACAGGGGGCGGAGAGACCCAGTACTTC.